The following is a T cell receptor (beta chain) sequence with its context. This sample was included in a study of OX40 agonist ivuxolimab in advanced cancers. Trimming removed 1 base at V and 5 bases at J, with 24 bases between. Germline V CDR1 and CDR2: SGHDT, YYEEEE. The CDR3 spans 18 residues. Data came from immunoSEQ multiplex PCR; TCRdb stores just in-frame clones and leaves some out. The sample records under 70,000 clones, over 75% being singletons. The rearrangement links TRBV5-6 to TRBJ1-1; TRBD1 might be the D (6 bases). The receptor was derived from an adult with an advanced solid tumor such as melanoma, head and neck, liver or kidney cancer. Sequenced here: CD4+ or CD8+ T cells sorted from blood, sampled in a trial of the OX40 agonist ivuxolimab. The CDR3 sequence is CASSLRSYGGQGSTEAFF. In DNA, the CDR3 is TGTGCCAGCAGCTTGAGGAGTTACGGGGGGCAGGGATCTACTGAAGCTTTCTTT.